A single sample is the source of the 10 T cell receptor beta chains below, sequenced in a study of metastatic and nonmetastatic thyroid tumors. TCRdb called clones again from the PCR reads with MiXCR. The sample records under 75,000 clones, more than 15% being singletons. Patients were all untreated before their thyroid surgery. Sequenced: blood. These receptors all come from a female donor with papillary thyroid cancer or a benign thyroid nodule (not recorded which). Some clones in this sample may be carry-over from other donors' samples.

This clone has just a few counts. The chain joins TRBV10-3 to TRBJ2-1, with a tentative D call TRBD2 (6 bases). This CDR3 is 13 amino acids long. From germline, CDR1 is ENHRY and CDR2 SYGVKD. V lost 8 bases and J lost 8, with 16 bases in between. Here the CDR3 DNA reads TGTGCCATCTCGGGACTGGCAGGTGATGAGCAGTTCTTC. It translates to CAISGLAGDEQFF.

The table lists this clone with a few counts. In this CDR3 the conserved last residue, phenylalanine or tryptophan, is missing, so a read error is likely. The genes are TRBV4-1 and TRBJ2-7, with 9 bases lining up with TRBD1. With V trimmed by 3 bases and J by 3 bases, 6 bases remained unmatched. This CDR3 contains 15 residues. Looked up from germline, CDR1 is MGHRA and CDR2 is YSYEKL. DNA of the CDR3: TGCGCCAGCAGCCAGCCGGGACAGGGTATCTACGAGCAGTACCTC. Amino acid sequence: CASSQPGQGIYEQYL.

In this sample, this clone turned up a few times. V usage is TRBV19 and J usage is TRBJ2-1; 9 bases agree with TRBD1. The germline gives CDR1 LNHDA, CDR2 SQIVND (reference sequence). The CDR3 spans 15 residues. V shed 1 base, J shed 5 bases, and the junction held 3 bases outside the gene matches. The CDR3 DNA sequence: TGTGCCAGTAGTATAGGGACAGGGGAAAACAATGAGCAGTTCTTC. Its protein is CASSIGTGENNEQFF. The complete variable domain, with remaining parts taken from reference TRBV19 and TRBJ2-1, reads DGGITQSPKYLFRKEGQNVTLSCEQNLNHDAMYWYRQDPGQGLRLIYYSQIVNDFQKGDIAEGYSVSREKKESFPLTVTSAQKNPTAFYLCASSIGTGENNEQFFGPGTRLTVL.

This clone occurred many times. CDR3: CASSFGTRDNEQFF. The CDR3 nucleotides are TGTGCCAGCAGCTTCGGGACAAGAGACAATGAGCAGTTCTTC. This chain connects TRBV5-5 to TRBJ2-1; TRBD1 might be the D (6 bases). CDR1 is SGHKS, CDR2 YYEKEE, per germline (reference sequence). Trimming removed 2 bases from V and 5 bases from J, with 11 bases in between. The CDR3 has 14 residues.

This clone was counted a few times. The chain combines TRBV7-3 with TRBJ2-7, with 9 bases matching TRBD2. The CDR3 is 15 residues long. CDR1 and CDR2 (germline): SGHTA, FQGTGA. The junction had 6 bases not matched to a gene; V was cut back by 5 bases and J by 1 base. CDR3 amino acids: CASSHLAGRSYEQYF. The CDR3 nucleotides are TGTGCCAGCAGCCACCTAGCGGGGAGATCCTACGAGCAGTACTTC.

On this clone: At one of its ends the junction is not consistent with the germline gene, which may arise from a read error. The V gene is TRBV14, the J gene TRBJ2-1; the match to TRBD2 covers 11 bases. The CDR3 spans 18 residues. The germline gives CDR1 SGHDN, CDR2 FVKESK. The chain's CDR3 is CASRQEGFSGRAGNEQFF. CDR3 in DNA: TGTGCCAGCAGACAAGAAGGGTTTAGCGGGAGGGCCGGAAATGAGCAGTTCTTC.

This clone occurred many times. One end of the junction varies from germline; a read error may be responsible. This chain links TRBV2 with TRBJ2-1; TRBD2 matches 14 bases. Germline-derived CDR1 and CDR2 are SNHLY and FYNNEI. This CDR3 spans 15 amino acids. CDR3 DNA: TGTGCCAGCAGACTAGGACTAGCGGGAGGCAATGAGCAGTCCTTC. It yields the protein CASRLGLAGGNEQSF.

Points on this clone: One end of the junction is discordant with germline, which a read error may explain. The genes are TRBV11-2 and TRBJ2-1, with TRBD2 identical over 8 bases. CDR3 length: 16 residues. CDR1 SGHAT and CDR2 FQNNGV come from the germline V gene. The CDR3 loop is CASNLVTSGVRGEQFF. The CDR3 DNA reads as TGTGCCAGCAACTTAGTAACTAGCGGCGTAAGAGGCGAGCAGTTCTTC.

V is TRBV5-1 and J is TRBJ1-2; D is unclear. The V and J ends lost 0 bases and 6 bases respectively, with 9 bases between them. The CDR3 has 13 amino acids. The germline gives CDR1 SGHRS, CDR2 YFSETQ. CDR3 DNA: TGCGCCAGCAGCTTGGCGGAGGGTGATGGCTACACCTTC. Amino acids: CASSLAEGDGYTF.

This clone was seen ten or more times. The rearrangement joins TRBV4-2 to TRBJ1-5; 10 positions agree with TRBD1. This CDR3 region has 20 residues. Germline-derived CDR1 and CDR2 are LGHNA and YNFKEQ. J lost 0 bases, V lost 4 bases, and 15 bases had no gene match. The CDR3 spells CASSPSNRDRGLYSNQPQHF. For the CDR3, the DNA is TGTGCCAGCAGCCCGAGTAACCGGGACAGGGGATTATATAGCAATCAGCCCCAGCATTTT.